Presented here are 21 T cell receptor beta chains from one specimen sequenced in a study of blood T cell repertoires in COVID-19. Sequencing used immunoSEQ multiplex PCR; TCRdb keeps in-frame clones, though not all of them. Of more than 250,000 clones listed, 88% were seen once; the top ten hold approximately 0.7%. Sequencing was performed on peripheral blood. The receptors were sampled from a human donor in a cohort sampled during active COVID-19.

The rearrangement uses TRBV19 and TRBJ2-1, with 7 bases aligning to TRBD2. The J segment lost 5 bases and the V segment lost 6 bases, leaving 10 bases of the junction unmatched. The germline V gene encodes CDR1 LNHDA and CDR2 SQIVND (reference sequence). This CDR3 region has 15 residues. CDR3 sequence: CASSHRPSGNNEQFF. The CDR3 coding sequence is TGTGCCAGTAGCCATCGGCCTAGCGGAAACAATGAGCAGTTCTTC.

This clone was found a few times. V and J are TRBV3-1 (or the pseudogene TRBV3-2) and TRBJ1-4; D is ambiguous. The V gene's germline CDR1 is LGHDT and CDR2 YNNKEL (reference sequence). V was shortened by 4 bases and J by 7 bases, with 13 bases between the two germline ends. The CDR3 has 14 amino acids. In DNA, the CDR3 is TGTGCCAGCAGCCCCAGCGAGGGCAGTGAAAAACTGTTTTTT. Protein product: CASSPSEGSEKLFF.

This clone showed up just once. The chain has TRBV24-1 and TRBJ2-2, with 7 bases fitting TRBD1. V dropped 2 bases and J dropped 1; count of bases not matched to a gene: 3. CDR3 length: 16 amino acids. Germline V gene data show CDR1 as KGHDR and CDR2 as SFDVKD. CDR3 residues: CATSDSGQLNTGELFF. CDR3 coding DNA: TGTGCCACCAGTGATTCGGGACAGTTGAACACCGGGGAGCTGTTTTTT.

This clone was seen a handful of times. The chain links TRBV30 to TRBJ2-7; TRBD1 matches 11 bases. The CDR3 consists of 14 residues. Per germline, CDR1 GTSNPN and CDR2 SVGIG (reference sequence). J gave up 3 bases and V 1 base, and 2 bases lay outside the gene matches. The DNA for the CDR3 is TGTGCCTGGAGTGGCGGGACAGGGGGCTACGAGCAGTACTTC. Encoded protein: CAWSGGTGGYEQYF.

The chain recombines TRBV4-3 with TRBJ2-7; 7 bases line up with TRBD1. The J segment lost 5 bases and the V segment lost 1 base, leaving 8 bases of the junction unmatched. The CDR3 totals 15 residues. The germline gives CDR1 LGHNA, CDR2 YSLEER. The CDR3 DNA is TGCGCCAGCAGCCAAGCAGACAGGGTTGACCACGAGCAGTACTTC. Protein: CASSQADRVDHEQYF.

The chain combines TRBV30 with TRBJ2-1, with TRBD2 matching over 8 bases. This CDR3 contains 15 residues. J was trimmed by 4 bases and V by 3 bases; bases with no gene match: 8. Germline CDR1 is GTSNPN and CDR2 is SVGIG (reference sequence). The CDR3: CAWSPTSGMYNEQFF. The CDR3 DNA reads as TGTGCCTGGAGCCCTACTAGCGGCATGTACAATGAGCAGTTCTTC.

The rearrangement links TRBV2 to TRBJ2-6; D might be TRBD1 (6 bases). Germline V gene data show CDR1 as SNHLY and CDR2 as FYNNEI. V was trimmed by 8 bases and J by 14 bases, leaving 19 bases between them. The CDR3 is 13 amino acids. The CDR3 region is CASVGTPSPLLTF. The DNA of the CDR3 is TGTGCCAGCGTTGGGACACCATCTCCCCTCCTGACTTTC.

About this clone: The junction and the germline gene differ at one end; a read error may be behind it. This sequence joins TRBV7-3 and TRBJ1-2; D possibly corresponds to TRBD1 (5 bases). This CDR3 has 12 amino acids. Per the germline V gene, CDR1 is SGHTA and CDR2 is FQGTGA. CDR3 sequence (DNA): TGTGCCAGCAGCTCTGGACACGGCCATGGTACTTTC. Its protein product is CASSSGHGHGTF.

V usage is TRBV27 and J usage is TRBJ1-2, with D possibly TRBD1 on 5 matching bases. Per the germline V gene, CDR1 is MNHEY and CDR2 is SMNVEV (reference sequence). V was clipped by 5 bases and J by 0 bases, with 10 bases between them. The CDR3 runs 14 residues. CDR3 nucleotide sequence: TGTGCCAGCAGTCCCAGGGTTCCTAACTATGGCTACACCTTC. It yields the protein CASSPRVPNYGYTF.

The count of this clone is one. The same CDR3 is also encoded by other DNA sequences in this sample. This chain links TRBV25-1 with TRBJ2-5, with 10 bases lining up with TRBD2. V lost 6 bases and J lost 0; bases outside the gene matches: 7. The V gene's germline CDR1 is MGHDK and CDR2 SYGVNS. The CDR3 covers 16 residues. The CDR3 reads CASRGGLAGDQETQYF. CDR3 sequence (DNA): TGTGCCAGCAGGGGGGGGCTAGCGGGGGACCAAGAGACCCAGTACTTC.

The J gene is TRBJ2-7, the V gene TRBV6-2 or TRBV6-3, with a possible D match to TRBD1 (6 bases). Looked up from germline, CDR1 is MNHEY and CDR2 is SVGEGT. This CDR3 has 14 residues. The V gene lost 5 bases and the J gene lost 6 bases, with 17 bases spanning the gap. Written as DNA, the CDR3 is TGTGCCAGCAGTCCCCTCGCGAGCAGGGGCGAGCAGTACTTC. Translated, it gives CASSPLASRGEQYF.

This clone showed up just a few times. The chain employs TRBV6-1 and TRBJ2-2, with a tentative D call TRBD1 (6 bases). The V gene lost 3 bases and the J gene lost 4 bases, with 12 bases spanning the gap. Germline CDR1 and CDR2: MNHNS and SASEGT. The CDR3 length is 15 residues. Here the CDR3 reads CASSDDRRITGELFF. The CDR3 nucleotides read TGTGCCAGCAGTGATGACAGGCGAATCACCGGGGAGCTGTTTTTT.

V is TRBV10-3 and J is TRBJ2-3, with TRBD2 identical over 7 bases. Looked up from germline, CDR1 is ENHRY and CDR2 is SYGVKD. The CDR3 has 11 residues. J was trimmed by 3 bases and V by 11 bases; bases with no gene match: 2. CDR3 loop: CASGGTDTQYF. In DNA form, the CDR3 reads TGTGCCTCCGGGGGGACAGATACGCAGTATTTT.

CDR3 in DNA: TGTGCCAGCAGCTCTTCCGCAGGGTTTTTTCAGCCCCAGCATTTT. Encoded protein: CASSSSAGFFQPQHF. The chain uses TRBV6-6 and TRBJ1-5, with D perhaps matching TRBD1 (5 bases). Germline CDR1 is MNHNY and CDR2 is SVGAGI (reference sequence). The length of the CDR3 is 15 residues. The V end was cut by 6 bases, the J end by 6 bases, with 18 bases between.

The sample holds one count of this clone. The chain combines TRBV3-1 (or the pseudogene TRBV3-2) with TRBJ2-7, with TRBD2 as a possible D gene (6 bases). The CDR3 extends over 12 amino acids. Per the germline V gene, CDR1 is LGHDT and CDR2 is YNNKEL (reference sequence). Trimming shortened V by 4 bases and J by 9 bases, and 13 bases separated the two germline ends. The CDR3 sequence: CASSPPGEWQYF. In DNA, the CDR3 is TGTGCCAGCAGCCCCCCGGGGGAATGGCAGTACTTC.

The chain employs TRBV6-5 and TRBJ1-1; a weak D match, TRBD1 (5 bases). V was clipped by 7 bases and J by 3 bases, with 15 bases between them. CDR1 is MNHEY, CDR2 SVGAGI, per germline. The length of the CDR3 is 14 residues. CDR3: CASTYRPRDTEAFF. CDR3 DNA sequence: TGTGCCAGCACCTACAGGCCTAGGGACACTGAAGCTTTCTTT.

This chain uses TRBV4-3 with TRBJ2-1; no clear D gene. CDR3 length: 13 amino acids. V lost 3 bases and J 10 bases, leaving 13 bases between the germline ends. Germline-derived CDR1 and CDR2 are LGHNA and YSLEER. The CDR3 reads CASSQDAWAEQFF. The CDR3 region has the DNA TGCGCCAGCAGCCAGGATGCTTGGGCGGAGCAGTTCTTC.

The rearrangement uses TRBV19 and TRBJ2-7; TRBD1 agrees at 7 bases. V shed 6 bases, J shed 5 bases, and the junction held 10 bases outside the gene matches. CDR3 length equals 14 residues. Germline-derived CDR1 and CDR2 are LNHDA and SQIVND (reference sequence). The CDR3: CASSPMRDSDEQYF. The CDR3 coding sequence is TGTGCCAGTAGCCCTATGAGGGACAGCGACGAGCAGTACTTC.

The rearrangement uses TRBV27 and TRBJ2-7; weak D call: TRBD2 (6 bases). The germline CDR1 and CDR2 sequences are MNHEY and SMNVEV (reference sequence). The CDR3 runs to 13 residues. Trimming took off 9 bases at V and 2 bases at J, with 14 bases between the two ends. The CDR3 sequence is CASSTSIPYEQYF. DNA for the CDR3: TGTGCCAGTTCAACTAGCATCCCCTACGAGCAGTACTTC.

In its sample, this clone was seen once. The gene calls are TRBV5-1 and TRBJ2-1; maybe TRBD1 (6 bases). Trimming shortened V by 1 base and J by 2 bases, and 13 bases separated the two germline ends. Germline loops: CDR1 SGHRS, CDR2 YFSETQ. This CDR3 has 16 residues. CDR3 nucleotide sequence: TGCGCCAGCAGCTTGACTGGGGGCGAAACCTACAATGAGCAGTTCTTC. Encoded protein: CASSLTGGETYNEQFF.

The gene calls are TRBV10-3 and TRBJ2-5; 10 bases line up with TRBD2. Losses at the gene ends were 3 bases for V and 3 bases for J; bases not matched to a gene: 7. CDR3 length: 16 amino acids. Looked up from germline, CDR1 is ENHRY and CDR2 is SYGVKD. The CDR3 sequence: CAISETLAGEKETQYF. CDR3 sequence (DNA): TGTGCCATCAGTGAAACCCTAGCGGGGGAAAAAGAGACCCAGTACTTC.